The 25 T cell receptor beta chains below all came from one sample that was sequenced in a study of blood T cells in healthy people across ages. Together with a sample-barcoded 5' primer, a J-beta primer mix was included in a second PCR lasting roughly 6 to 12 cycles. TCRdb itself ran the 5' RACE reads through MiXCR, one entry per CDR3 protein. Among about 1.4 million distinct CDR3 sequences listed, 55% to 75% were seen once. The specimen was blood. Receptor source: a man between 18 and 35 years old in good health.

This sequence joins TRBV2 and TRBJ2-7; no definite D call. Trimming shortened V by 5 bases and J by 6 bases, and 17 bases separated the two germline ends. Per the germline V gene, CDR1 is SNHLY and CDR2 is FYNNEI. The CDR3 length is 14 residues. The CDR3 reads CASSPPLVEAEQYF. The CDR3 nucleotides read TGTGCCAGCAGTCCCCCCCTAGTAGAGGCCGAGCAGTACTTC.

The gene calls are TRBV6-5 and TRBJ1-4, with 7 bases fitting TRBD1. The CDR3 extends over 17 amino acids. The ends lost 0 bases at V and 5 bases at J; junction bases unmatched: 9. Per germline, CDR1 MNHEY and CDR2 SVGAGI. CDR3: CASSYSYGGQLNEKLFF. The CDR3 nucleotides are TGTGCCAGCAGTTACTCTTACGGGGGACAGCTAAATGAAAAACTGTTTTTT.

This clonotype was observed a handful of times. The chain uses TRBV20-1 and TRBJ1-5; D ambiguous. Germline V gene sequence: CDR1 DFQATT, CDR2 SNEGSKA (reference sequence). CDR3 length: 10 residues. Trimming shortened V by 3 bases and J by 6 bases, and 3 bases separated the two germline ends. Written as DNA, the CDR3 is TGCAGTGCTAGGGGTCAGCCCCAGCATTTT. This translates into CSARGQPQHF.

This clonotype was observed a single time. The rearrangement uses TRBV20-1 and TRBJ1-5; D is unclear. This CDR3 spans 14 amino acids. V shed 1 base and J shed 3 bases, with 10 bases lying between them. Germline V gene data show CDR1 as DFQATT and CDR2 as SNEGSKA (reference sequence). The chain's CDR3 is CSARGSFVNQPQHF. CDR3 nucleotides: TGCAGTGCTAGAGGGAGTTTCGTCAATCAGCCCCAGCATTTT.

V gene TRBV20-1 combines with J gene TRBJ1-2; D is perhaps TRBD1 (5 bases). Trimming stripped 5 bases from V and 8 bases from J, with 21 bases between. The CDR3 spans 14 residues. Germline V lookup: CDR1 DFQATT, CDR2 SNEGSKA (reference sequence). The CDR3 DNA is TGCAGTGCTCCGGGCCTCAAAACAGGTCGCGGCTACACCTTC. This translates into CSAPGLKTGRGYTF.

The genes are TRBV28 and TRBJ2-1, with D unclear. The CDR3 consists of 14 residues. Germline V lookup: CDR1 MDHEN, CDR2 SYDVKM. Trimming cost V 6 bases and J 5 bases, with 14 bases left between them. The CDR3 nucleotides read TGTGCCAGCAGCCTTGGAGACTGGGACAATGAGCAGTTCTTC. Its protein product is CASSLGDWDNEQFF.

The rearrangement joins TRBV7-2 to TRBJ2-5, with D possibly TRBD1 on 5 matching bases. The J call is uncertain, as TRBJ2-7 better fits the DNA end. The germline V gene encodes CDR1 SGHTA and CDR2 FQGNSA. The CDR3 runs 13 residues. Written as DNA, the CDR3 is TGTGCCAGCAGCCCACAGGATTACTACGAGCAGTACTTC. It yields the protein CASSPQDYYEQYF.

The rearrangement uses TRBV4-1 and TRBJ1-2; 7 bases are a match to TRBD1. Germline V gene data show CDR1 as MGHRA and CDR2 as YSYEKL. The CDR3 has 14 residues. After removal of 7 bases from V and 3 bases from J, the junction contained 8 bases not matched to a gene. CDR3 DNA: TGCGCCAGCACCCGAGGACAGGATGACTATGGCTACACCTTC. This sequence encodes CASTRGQDDYGYTF.

V and J are TRBV2 and TRBJ2-4, with D uncertain. Trimming pared 4 bases from V and 0 bases from J, leaving 7 bases between. This CDR3 is 14 amino acids long. Per germline, CDR1 SNHLY and CDR2 FYNNEI. CDR3: CASSVQIAKNIQYF. CDR3 bases: TGTGCCAGCAGTGTTCAGATAGCCAAAAACATTCAGTACTTC. Drawing the rest from reference TRBV2 and TRBJ2-4, the complete variable domain is EPEVTQTPSHQVTQMGQEVILRCVPISNHLYFYWYRQILGQKVEFLVSFYNNEISEKSEIFDDQFSVERPDGSNFTLKIRSTKLEDSAMYFCASSVQIAKNIQYFGAGTRLSVL.

The J gene is TRBJ2-3, the V gene TRBV20-1; D is possibly TRBD1 (5 bases). Germline CDR1 is DFQATT and CDR2 is SNEGSKA (reference sequence). Trimming pared 2 bases from V and 2 bases from J, leaving 20 bases between. The length of the CDR3 is 17 residues. CDR3 sequence reads: CSARTLKGLEPTDTQYF. For the CDR3, the DNA is TGCAGTGCTAGAACCCTAAAGGGGCTTGAGCCCACAGATACGCAGTATTTT.

This clonotype has ten or more counts. The chain couples TRBV12-3 or TRBV12-4 to TRBJ2-5; tentative D call: TRBD2 (5 bases). This CDR3 is 12 amino acids long. V lost 3 bases to trimming and J lost 5 bases, with 7 bases between them. CDR3 residues: CASSFGVETQYF. The CDR3 region has the DNA TGTGCCAGCAGTTTCGGGGTGGAGACCCAGTACTTC.

The chain has TRBV28 and TRBJ2-3; D may be TRBD2 (5 bases). The CDR3 consists of 18 residues. Between the trimmed V and J ends, which lost 4 bases and 7 bases, there was a span of 27 bases. Germline CDR1 reads MDHEN; CDR2 reads SYDVKM. CDR3 protein: CASSSRNNPLSGDHTQYF. DNA for the CDR3: TGTGCCAGCAGTTCCCGAAACAACCCTTTGAGCGGAGATCATACGCAGTATTTT.

The rearrangement uses TRBV27 and TRBJ1-2; maybe TRBD1 (6 bases). Trimming left V 6 bases short and J 5 bases short, with 19 bases between. Looked up from germline, CDR1 is MNHEY and CDR2 is SMNVEV (reference sequence). The CDR3 length is 15 residues. The CDR3 sequence: CASRGAGTPIYGYTF. Written as DNA, the CDR3 is TGTGCCAGCAGGGGAGCCGGGACACCGATTTATGGCTACACCTTC.

This chain links TRBV5-6 with TRBJ1-5, with D perhaps TRBD1 (5 bases). The V gene lost 4 bases and the J gene lost 9 bases, with 23 bases spanning the gap. The CDR3 extends over 16 amino acids. The germline CDR1 and CDR2 sequences are SGHDT and YYEEEE. CDR3 residues: CASSNYRDAGLLPQHF. CDR3 bases: TGTGCCAGCAGCAACTACCGGGACGCCGGTTTACTGCCCCAGCATTTT.

This rearrangement joins TRBV7-6 to TRBJ2-3; possible D gene TRBD1, 7 bases. Germline assignment: CDR1 SGHVS and CDR2 FNYEAQ. V was clipped by 5 bases and J by 3 bases, with 21 bases between them. The CDR3 totals 17 residues. This chain's CDR3 is CASSLRGSGGRTDTQYF. In DNA, the CDR3 is TGTGCCAGCAGCCTGAGAGGGTCAGGGGGGAGAACAGATACGCAGTATTTT.

This clonotype was picked up a small number of times. This chain links TRBV5-1 with TRBJ2-3; D gene ambiguous. V lost 2 bases and J 0 bases, leaving 10 bases between the germline ends. In germline, CDR1 is SGHRS, CDR2 YFSETQ. The CDR3 runs to 15 residues. In DNA, the CDR3 is TGCGCCAGCAGCTTACGGGTGACTAGCACAGATACGCAGTATTTT. This codes for CASSLRVTSTDTQYF. Together with reference TRBV5-1 and TRBJ2-3, the CDR3 gives the full variable domain: KAGVTQTPRYLIKTRGQQVTLSCSPISGHRSVSWYQQTPGQGLQFLFEYFSETQRNKGNFPGRFSGRQFSNSRSEMNVSTLELGDSALYLCASSLRVTSTDTQYFGPGTRLTVL.

This clonotype was detected a few times. V gene TRBV2 combines with J gene TRBJ2-7, with TRBD2 matching over 8 bases. V lost 6 bases, J lost 4 bases, and 8 bases stayed unmatched. This CDR3 is 14 amino acids long. Germline CDR1 is SNHLY and CDR2 is FYNNEI. The CDR3 is CASRLAGSIYEQYF. The CDR3 coding sequence is TGTGCCAGCAGATTAGCGGGAAGTATATACGAGCAGTACTTC. Variable domain in full (rest from reference TRBV2 and TRBJ2-7): EPEVTQTPSHQVTQMGQEVILRCVPISNHLYFYWYRQILGQKVEFLVSFYNNEISEKSEIFDDQFSVERPDGSNFTLKIRSTKLEDSAMYFCASRLAGSIYEQYFGPGTRLTVT.

The CDR3 reads CASSLSAGGPLYEQYF. For the CDR3, the DNA is TGTGCCAGCAGTTTAAGTGCGGGGGGGCCGTTATACGAGCAGTACTTC. The V gene is TRBV27, the J gene TRBJ2-7, with TRBD2 matching over 9 bases. V lost 2 bases to trimming and J lost 4 bases; unmatched junction nucleotides: 9. In germline, CDR1 is MNHEY, CDR2 SMNVEV (reference sequence). This CDR3 region has 16 residues.

Concerning this clonotype: This may be a read error, as it is one base from a much larger clone. The chain links TRBV9 to TRBJ2-3, with unresolved D. This CDR3 comprises 12 residues. The germline V gene has CDR1 SGDLS and CDR2 YYNGEE. CDR3: CASNVATDTQYF. CDR3 DNA sequence: TGTGCCAGCAACGTAGCTACAGATACGCAGTATTTT.

The chain carries TRBV3-1 and TRBJ2-6, with D possibly matching TRBD2 (6 bases). This CDR3 contains 17 residues. Trimming cost V 0 bases and J 2 bases, with 11 bases left between them. Germline V gene data show CDR1 as LGHDT and CDR2 as YNNKEL (reference sequence). CDR3 DNA: TGTGCCAGCAGCCAAGACCCCTGGAGGGCTGGGGCCAACGTCCTGACTTTC. Its translation: CASSQDPWRAGANVLTF.

The chain employs TRBV10-3 and TRBJ1-2, with 8 bases lining up with TRBD1. CDR3 length equals 15 residues. J lost 0 bases, V lost 2 bases, and 2 bases had no gene match. CDR1 is ENHRY, CDR2 SYGVKD, per germline. The CDR3 DNA reads TGTGCCATCAGTGAGGCAGGGGGCTCTAACTATGGCTACACCTTC. This gives the protein CAISEAGGSNYGYTF.

The genes are TRBV2 and TRBJ1-1, with D tentatively TRBD1 (5 bases). The CDR3 contains 12 residues. V was clipped by 10 bases and J by 1 base, with 10 bases between them. The germline V gene has CDR1 SNHLY and CDR2 FYNNEI. The CDR3 region has the DNA TGTGCCACCTGGGACGGGAACACTGAAGCTTTCTTT. Protein product: CATWDGNTEAFF.

The CDR3 sequence is CASSLGRGKHYNEQYF. CDR3 bases: TGTGCCAGCAGCCTTGGGAGAGGGAAACACTACAATGAGCAGTACTTC. The genes are TRBV13 and TRBJ2-1, with a weak D call TRBD2 (5 bases). TRBJ2-7 explains the end of the DNA better; the J call may be wrong. Per the germline V gene, CDR1 is PRHDT and CDR2 is FYEKMQ (reference sequence). CDR3 size: 16 residues.

This clonotype was observed a single time. V gene TRBV7-2 combines with J gene TRBJ2-5; 11 bases align to TRBD2. This CDR3 has 15 amino acids. CDR1 and CDR2 from the germline V gene are SGHTA and FQGNSA. Trimming cost V 4 bases and J 11 bases; bases outside gene matches: 12. The CDR3 region is CASSSLAGGVGEQYF. The CDR3 nucleotides read TGTGCCAGCAGCTCCTTAGCGGGGGGGGTCGGTGAGCAGTACTTC.

V and J are TRBV28 and TRBJ1-4; D is undetermined. Germline lookup yields CDR1 MDHEN and CDR2 SYDVKM. The CDR3 is 12 amino acids. Trimming cost V 6 bases and J 11 bases, with 13 bases left between them. The CDR3 sequence: CASSPGLQKLFF. CDR3 bases: TGTGCCAGCAGCCCCGGCTTGCAGAAACTGTTTTTT.